The 21 T cell receptor beta chains reported below all come from one sample, sequenced in a study of OX40 agonist ivuxolimab in advanced cancers. Profiling relied on immunoSEQ multiplex PCR, and the TCRdb table lists in-frame clones only, not all of them. The sample lists around 70,000 clones; roughly 82% were seen once. The sequencing used CD4+ or CD8+ T cells sorted from blood, collected in a trial of the OX40 agonist ivuxolimab. These receptors were collected from an adult with an advanced solid tumor such as melanoma, head and neck, liver or kidney cancer.

The V and J genes are TRBV15 and TRBJ2-1; the match to TRBD1 covers 8 bases. Trimming cost V 1 base and J 7 bases; bases outside gene matches: 9. Germline V lookup: CDR1 LNHNV, CDR2 YYDKDF (reference sequence). This CDR3 comprises 16 residues. The CDR3 loop is CATSRVGRGLSNEQFF. The DNA for the CDR3 is TGTGCCACCAGCAGAGTGGGCAGGGGGCTTAGTAATGAGCAGTTCTTC.

The V call is TRBV29-1, the J call TRBJ1-1; D is uncertain. Trimming shortened V by 5 bases and J by 0 bases, and 13 bases separated the two germline ends. The germline V gene encodes CDR1 SQVTM and CDR2 ANQGSEA. The CDR3 sequence is 14 residues long. For the CDR3, the DNA is TGCAGCGTTATAAGCAGCAACATGAACACTGAAGCTTTCTTT. Amino acid sequence: CSVISSNMNTEAFF.

The V gene is TRBV30, the J gene TRBJ1-2; unclear D gene. This CDR3 has 13 residues. Per germline, CDR1 GTSNPN and CDR2 SVGIG (reference sequence). With 3 bases removed from V and 4 bases from J, the gap between germline ends came to 12 bases. The CDR3 region is CAWRRELGYGYTF. CDR3 DNA sequence: TGTGCCTGGAGGCGTGAACTCGGCTATGGCTACACCTTC. The entire variable domain, with the rest obtained from reference TRBV30 and TRBJ1-2, is as follows: SQTIHQWPATLVQPVGSPLSLECTVEGTSNPNLYWYRQAAGRGLQLLFYSVGIGQISSEVPQNLSASRPQDRQFILSSKKLLLSDSGFYLCAWRRELGYGYTFGSGTRLTVV.

V usage is TRBV6-1 and J usage is TRBJ2-7; TRBD2 aligns across 12 bases. V gave up 2 bases and J gave up 3 bases; unmatched junction bases: 8. This CDR3 spans 17 amino acids. Germline V gene lookup returns CDR1 MNHNS and CDR2 SASEGT. This chain's CDR3 is CASSERTSGVMSYEQYF. The CDR3 DNA follows: TGTGCCAGCAGTGAACGGACTAGCGGGGTAATGAGCTACGAGCAGTACTTC.

The V call is TRBV7-2, the J call TRBJ2-3; 11 positions agree with TRBD2. V lost 1 base, J lost 4 bases, and 4 bases stayed unmatched. CDR3 length: 16 residues. Per germline, CDR1 SGHTA and CDR2 FQGNSA. CDR3 DNA sequence: TGTGCCAGCAGCTTAGTTAGCGGGAGGGACTCAGATACGCAGTATTTT. Its protein product is CASSLVSGRDSDTQYF.

This rearrangement joins TRBV14 to TRBJ2-1; 9 nucleotides line up with TRBD1. Germline assignment: CDR1 SGHDN and CDR2 FVKESK. The CDR3 covers 14 residues. V trimming: 2 bases; J trimming: 5 bases; junction bases outside the gene matches: 1. The CDR3: CASSQWTGDNEQFF. CDR3 DNA: TGTGCCAGCAGCCAATGGACAGGGGACAATGAGCAGTTCTTC.

The rearrangement joins TRBV29-1 to TRBJ1-1, with TRBD1 matching 7 bases. The V and J ends lost 5 bases and 6 bases, in that order; junction bases with no gene match: 6. Germline V CDR1 and CDR2: SQVTM, ANQGSEA. CDR3 size: 12 residues. As DNA, the CDR3 is TGCAGCGTTAGCAGGGGGATGGCTGAAGCTTTCTTT. Protein product: CSVSRGMAEAFF.

The chain has TRBV27 and TRBJ2-1; D ambiguous. CDR3 size: 12 residues. The V end was cut by 1 base, the J end by 9 bases, with 7 bases between. Germline values: CDR1 MNHEY, CDR2 SMNVEV (reference sequence). CDR3 sequence reads: CASSLWGSEQFF. CDR3 nucleotide sequence: TGTGCCAGCAGTTTATGGGGTAGTGAGCAGTTCTTC.

The rearrangement links TRBV6-1 to TRBJ1-1; TRBD1 agrees at 7 bases. Per germline, CDR1 MNHNS and CDR2 SASEGT. This CDR3 has 15 residues. After removal of 1 base from V and 1 base from J, the junction contained 3 bases not matched to a gene. The DNA for the CDR3 is TGTGCCAGCAGTGAAGGACAGGGATGGAACACTGAAGCTTTCTTT. Amino acid sequence: CASSEGQGWNTEAFF.

Only one count was recorded for this clone. The CDR3: CASSHADRGGHGYTF. DNA of the CDR3: TGTGCCAGCAGTCATGCGGACAGGGGTGGTCATGGCTACACCTTC. The genes are TRBV6-1 and TRBJ1-2; 9 bases are shared with TRBD1. After removal of 5 bases from V and 6 bases from J, the junction contained 10 bases not matched to a gene. The CDR3 runs 15 residues. Germline CDR1 reads MNHNS; CDR2 reads SASEGT.

This chain joins TRBV5-1 and TRBJ1-6, with a weak D call TRBD1 (6 bases). Trimming removed 3 bases at V and 13 bases at J, with 14 bases between. The CDR3 runs to 13 residues. Germline V gene sequence: CDR1 SGHRS, CDR2 YFSETQ. The CDR3 coding sequence is TGCGCCAGCAGCTCCCAGACAGGCTCTCCCCTCCACTTT. This sequence encodes CASSSQTGSPLHF.

The J gene is TRBJ2-1, the V gene TRBV9; no reliable D call. V was clipped by 4 bases and J by 0 bases, with 14 bases between them. This CDR3 has 16 amino acids. The V gene's germline CDR1 is SGDLS and CDR2 YYNGEE. DNA for the CDR3: TGTGCCAGCAGCTCGATTGGGCGTAGCTCCTACAATGAGCAGTTCTTC. This sequence encodes CASSSIGRSSYNEQFF.

This clone has only a few counts. The V and J genes are TRBV6-5 and TRBJ1-1; 7 bases agree with TRBD1. Trimming at V came to 6 bases and at J to 8 bases, leaving 12 bases not matched to a gene. CDR1 and CDR2 (germline): MNHEY, SVGAGI. The CDR3 spans 14 residues. The CDR3 bases are TGTGCCAGCAGGAGACAGGGTTCCTCCCTCGAAGCTTTCTTT. Protein sequence: CASRRQGSSLEAFF.

J is TRBJ1-1 and V is TRBV18; D perhaps matches TRBD1 (6 bases). The CDR3 length is 14 residues. Trimming removed 3 bases from V and 5 bases from J, with 13 bases in between. Germline V gene lookup returns CDR1 KGHSH and CDR2 LQKENI. CDR3 in DNA: TGTGCCAGCTCACCGGTAGGGGGGAATACTGAAGCTTTCTTT. Translated, it gives CASSPVGGNTEAFF.

This rearrangement joins TRBV5-1 to TRBJ2-3, with D perhaps TRBD1 or TRBD2 (6 bases each). Trimming removed 4 bases at V and 6 bases at J, with 15 bases between. The V gene's germline CDR1 is SGHRS and CDR2 YFSETQ. This CDR3 spans 14 amino acids. This CDR3 is CASSPGSGADTQYF. The CDR3 nucleotides are TGCGCCAGCAGCCCCGGTTCGGGGGCGGATACGCAGTATTTT.

The rearrangement links TRBV9 to TRBJ1-2; TRBD1 agrees at 8 bases. In germline, CDR1 is SGDLS, CDR2 YYNGEE. V was pared by 3 bases and J by 13 bases, with 11 bases of the junction left unmatched. This CDR3 has 13 residues. CDR3 in amino acids: CASSEATGASLTF. As DNA, the CDR3 is TGTGCCAGCAGCGAGGCGACAGGGGCCTCTCTCACCTTC.

This chain connects TRBV28 to TRBJ1-1; tentatively, D is TRBD1 (6 bases). Deletions cut 0 bases from V and 1 base from J, with 9 bases between. CDR3 length equals 15 residues. Germline V CDR1 and CDR2: MDHEN, SYDVKM. The chain's CDR3 is CASSLWQTGNTEAFF. DNA for the CDR3: TGTGCCAGCAGTTTATGGCAGACAGGGAACACTGAAGCTTTCTTT.

The chain employs TRBV7-2 and TRBJ1-1; D call uncertain. V shed 3 bases and J shed 4 bases, with 9 bases lying between them. From germline, CDR1 is SGHTA and CDR2 FQGNSA. This CDR3 contains 13 residues. CDR3 nucleotides: TGTGCCAGCAGCTTCGTGGGGAGCACTGAAGCTTTCTTT. As protein: CASSFVGSTEAFF.

This chain uses TRBV9 with TRBJ2-5; D may be TRBD1 (6 bases). Germline V gene sequence: CDR1 SGDLS, CDR2 YYNGEE. V gave up 4 bases and J gave up 2 bases, with 18 bases separating them. CDR3 length: 16 amino acids. CDR3 nucleotide sequence: TGTGCCAGCAGCCCGAGACAAGGGACACTTCAAGAGACCCAGTACTTC. This gives the protein CASSPRQGTLQETQYF.

The chain has TRBV19 and TRBJ1-3, with D possibly matching TRBD1 (5 bases). This CDR3 spans 14 amino acids. V lost 3 bases and J 3 bases, leaving 9 bases between the germline ends. Germline V gene lookup returns CDR1 LNHDA and CDR2 SQIVND (reference sequence). The CDR3 nucleotides read TGTGCCAGTAGTATTTTGGGGGATGGAAACACCATATATTTT. Amino acid sequence: CASSILGDGNTIYF. Using reference TRBV19 and TRBJ1-3 for the parts outside the CDR3, the full variable domain is DGGITQSPKYLFRKEGQNVTLSCEQNLNHDAMYWYRQDPGQGLRLIYYSQIVNDFQKGDIAEGYSVSREKKESFPLTVTSAQKNPTAFYLCASSILGDGNTIYFGEGSWLTVV.

This chain joins TRBV11-2 and TRBJ1-1; no clear D gene. Deletions cut 2 bases from V and 1 base from J, with 8 bases between. The CDR3 contains 14 residues. Germline CDR1 and CDR2: SGHAT and FQNNGV. The CDR3 loop is CASSLLRGNTEAFF. CDR3 nucleotide sequence: TGTGCCAGCAGCTTACTCAGAGGGAACACTGAAGCTTTCTTT. Filled out from reference TRBV11-2 and TRBJ1-1, the complete variable domain reads EAGVAQSPRYKIIEKRQSVAFWCNPISGHATLYWYQQILGQGPKLLIQFQNNGVVDDSQLPKDRFSAERLKGVDSTLKIQPAKLEDSAVYLCASSLLRGNTEAFFGQGTRLTVV.